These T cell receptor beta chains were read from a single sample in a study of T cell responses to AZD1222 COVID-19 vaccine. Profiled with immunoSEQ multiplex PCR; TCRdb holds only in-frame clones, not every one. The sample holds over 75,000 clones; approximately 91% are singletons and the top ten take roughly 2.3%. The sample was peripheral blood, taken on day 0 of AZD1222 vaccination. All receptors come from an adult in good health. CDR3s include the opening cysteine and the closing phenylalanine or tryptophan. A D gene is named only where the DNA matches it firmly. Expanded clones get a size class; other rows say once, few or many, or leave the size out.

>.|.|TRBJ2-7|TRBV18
CASSPANSYEQYF
TGTGCCAGCTCCCCCGCGAACTCCTACGAGCAGTACTTC
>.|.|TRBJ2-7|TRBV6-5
CASSRAGRGREQYF
TGTGCCAGCAGTCGTGCGGGGCGGGGACGCGAGCAGTACTTC
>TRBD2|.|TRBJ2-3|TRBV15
CATSRDSGESTDTQYF
TGTGCCACCAGCAGAGATAGCGGGGAAAGCACAGATACGCAGTATTTT
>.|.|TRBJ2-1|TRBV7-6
CASSLGDYNEQFF
TGTGCCAGCAGCTTAGGGGACTACAATGAGCAGTTCTTC
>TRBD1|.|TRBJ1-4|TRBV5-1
CASRLQGVNEKLFF
TGCGCCAGCAGATTACAGGGGGTTAATGAAAAACTGTTTTTT
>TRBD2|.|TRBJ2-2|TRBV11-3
CASSSSGGYTGELFF
TGTGCCAGCAGCTCTAGCGGGGGGTACACCGGGGAGCTGTTTTTT
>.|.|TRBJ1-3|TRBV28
CASSLWQSSGNTIYF
TGTGCCAGCAGTTTATGGCAGAGCTCTGGAAACACCATATATTTT
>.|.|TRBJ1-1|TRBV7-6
CASSPRGGTEAFF
TGTGCCAGCAGCCCAAGGGGGGGCACTGAAGCTTTCTTT
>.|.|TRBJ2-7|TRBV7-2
CASSFGILYEQYF
TGTGCCAGCAGCTTTGGCATTCTCTACGAGCAGTACTTC
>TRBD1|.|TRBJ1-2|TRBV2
CATGQGAGYTF
TGTGCCACGGGACAGGGTGCCGGCTACACCTTC
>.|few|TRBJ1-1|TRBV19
CASSIGRATEAFF
TGTGCCAGTAGTATTGGCAGGGCCACTGAAGCTTTCTTT
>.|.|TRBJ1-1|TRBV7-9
CASSLVQGSEAFF
TGTGCCAGCAGCTTAGTCCAGGGGTCTGAAGCTTTCTTT
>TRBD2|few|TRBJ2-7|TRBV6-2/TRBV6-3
CASSYGTSGYEQYF
TGTGCCAGCAGTTACGGGACTAGCGGCTACGAGCAGTACTTC
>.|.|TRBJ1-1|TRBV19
CASKRQVDNTEAFF
TGTGCCAGTAAGAGACAGGTGGACAACACTGAAGCTTTCTTT
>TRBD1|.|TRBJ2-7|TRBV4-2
CASSQGQGSYEQYF
TGTGCCAGCAGCCAAGGACAGGGGTCCTACGAGCAGTACTTC
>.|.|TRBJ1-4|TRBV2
CASSYSEKLFF
TGTGCCAGCAGTTATAGTGAAAAACTGTTTTTT
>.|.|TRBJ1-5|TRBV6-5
CASSLQENQPQHF
TGTGCCAGCAGTCTTCAGGAAAATCAGCCCCAGCATTTT
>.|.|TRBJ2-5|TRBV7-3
CASSFLSGGQETQYF
TGTGCCAGCAGCTTTTTGTCGGGCGGACAAGAGACCCAGTACTTC
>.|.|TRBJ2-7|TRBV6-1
CASSDQGRVNYEQYF
TGTGCCAGCAGTGACCAGGGAAGAGTTAACTACGAGCAGTACTTC
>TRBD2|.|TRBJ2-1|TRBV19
CASSPQAGGPTGPYNEQFF
TGTGCCAGTAGTCCCCAAGCGGGAGGGCCAACAGGTCCCTACAATGAGCAGTTCTTC
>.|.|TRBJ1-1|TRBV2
CASRGIANRWMNTEAFF
TGTGCCAGCAGGGGGATTGCCAACCGATGGATGAACACTGAAGCTTTCTTT
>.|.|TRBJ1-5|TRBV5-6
CASSYAVGPQHF
TGTGCCAGCAGCTATGCGGTCGGGCCCCAGCATTTT
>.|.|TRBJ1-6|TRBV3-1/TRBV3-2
CASSQDNLGSPLHF
TGTGCCAGCAGCCAAGATAACTTAGGGTCACCCCTCCACTTT
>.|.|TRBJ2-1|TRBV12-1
CAPCPKVEQFF
TGTGCCCCATGTCCGAAAGTTGAGCAGTTCTTC
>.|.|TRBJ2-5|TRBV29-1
CSVQVGGQQETQYF
TGCAGCGTCCAAGTCGGGGGACAGCAAGAGACCCAGTACTTC
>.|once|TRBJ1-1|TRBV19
CASSITGLNTEAFF
TGTGCCAGTAGTATTACAGGGCTGAACACTGAAGCTTTCTTT
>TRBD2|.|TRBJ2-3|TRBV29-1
CSVDRTSSGGTDTQYF
TGCAGCGTTGACCGGACTTCTAGCGGAGGCACAGATACGCAGTATTTT
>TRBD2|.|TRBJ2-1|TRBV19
CASSVGTSGYNEQFF
TGTGCCAGTAGTGTCGGGACTAGCGGGTACAATGAGCAGTTCTTC
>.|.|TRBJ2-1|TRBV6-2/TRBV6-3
CASSYGWGGNSYNEQFF
TGTGCCAGCAGTTACGGATGGGGGGGCAATTCCTACAATGAGCAGTTCTTC
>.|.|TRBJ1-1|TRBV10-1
CASSESTGRQRNTEAFF
TGCGCCAGCAGTGAGTCAACAGGCCGGCAACGGAACACTGAAGCTTTCTTT
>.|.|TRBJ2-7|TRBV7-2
CASSFQGSSSYEQYF
TGTGCCAGCAGCTTCCAGGGTTCTTCCTCCTACGAGCAGTACTTC
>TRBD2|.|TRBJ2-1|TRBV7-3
CASSLTPRGGSSYNEQFF
TGTGCCAGCAGCTTAACCCCTCGGGGCGGGAGCTCCTACAATGAGCAGTTCTTC
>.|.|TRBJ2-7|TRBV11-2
CASSLGSYEQYF
TGTGCCAGCAGCTTAGGTTCCTACGAGCAGTACTTC
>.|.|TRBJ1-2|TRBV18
CASSPPGGVSFNYGYTF
TGTGCCAGCTCACCACCGGGCGGGGTCTCTTTTAACTATGGCTACACCTTC
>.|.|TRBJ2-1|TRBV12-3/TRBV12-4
CASTAGPSNEQFF
TGTGCCAGCACCGCCGGGCCCTCGAATGAGCAGTTCTTC
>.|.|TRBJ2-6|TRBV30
CAWSVRGITGANVLTF
TGTGCCTGGAGTGTACGGGGGATTACTGGGGCCAACGTCCTGACTTTC
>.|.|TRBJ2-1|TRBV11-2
CASSLHSKWGYNEQFF
TGTGCCAGCAGCTTACACTCAAAATGGGGCTACAATGAGCAGTTCTTC
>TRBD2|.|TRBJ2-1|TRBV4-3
CASSLAGTSGYNEQFF
TGCGCCAGCAGCCTTGCCGGGACTAGCGGTTACAATGAGCAGTTCTTC
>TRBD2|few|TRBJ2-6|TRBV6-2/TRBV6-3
CASSLPGTAGGGGANVLTF
TGTGCCAGCAGTCTCCCGGGTACAGCGGGGGGCGGTGGGGCCAACGTCCTGACTTTC
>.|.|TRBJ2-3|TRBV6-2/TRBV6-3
CASSSTERPNTDTQYF
TGTGCCAGCAGTTCCACAGAGCGACCAAACACAGATACGCAGTATTTT
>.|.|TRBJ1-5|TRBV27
CATGRNQPQHF
TGTGCTACAGGGCGCAATCAGCCCCAGCATTTT
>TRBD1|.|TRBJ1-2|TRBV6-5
CASSSLSDGQGRSRTF
TGTGCCAGCAGTTCCCTCTCCGACGGACAGGGCCGTTCGAGAACCTTC
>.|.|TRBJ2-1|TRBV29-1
CSVPDYQGHQFF
TGCAGCGTCCCGGACTACCAAGGTCACCAGTTCTTC
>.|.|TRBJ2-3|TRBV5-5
CASSLVTTLTDTQYF
TGTGCCAGCAGCTTAGTGACCACACTCACAGATACGCAGTATTTT
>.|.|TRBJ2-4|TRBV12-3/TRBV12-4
CASSPRVQNIQYF
TGTGCCAGCAGCCCCAGGGTACAAAACATTCAGTACTTC
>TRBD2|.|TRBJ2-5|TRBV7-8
CASSGGLAGEETQYF
TGTGCCAGCAGCGGGGGACTAGCGGGAGAGGAGACCCAGTACTTC
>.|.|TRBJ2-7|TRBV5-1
CASSLGDSAVYEQYF
TGCGCCAGCAGCTTGGGGGACTCGGCAGTATACGAGCAGTACTTC
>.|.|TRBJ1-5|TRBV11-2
CASSLDRGRLQPQHF
TGTGCCAGCAGCTTAGACAGGGGACGGTTGCAGCCCCAGCATTTT
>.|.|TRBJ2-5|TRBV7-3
CASSLTHQETQYF
TGTGCCAGCAGCTTAACCCATCAAGAGACCCAGTACTTC
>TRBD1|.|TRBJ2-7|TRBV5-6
CASSSGQGISYEQYF
TGTGCCAGCAGCTCCGGACAGGGGATCTCCTACGAGCAGTACTTC
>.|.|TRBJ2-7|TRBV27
CASSLYPRGYEQYF
TGTGCCAGCAGTTTATACCCGAGGGGTTACGAGCAGTACTTC
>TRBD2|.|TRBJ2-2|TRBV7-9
CASSLRLAGEAGELFF
TGTGCCAGCAGCTTACGCCTAGCGGGAGAGGCGGGGGAGCTGTTTTTT
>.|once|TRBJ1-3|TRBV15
CATEQGPRGNTIYF
TGTGCCACCGAGCAGGGGCCACGGGGAAACACCATATATTTT
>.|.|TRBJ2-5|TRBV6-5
CASRITVTQETQYF
TGTGCCAGCAGAATCACAGTAACCCAAGAGACCCAGTACTTC